This T cell receptor beta chain was retrieved from a study of blood T cell repertoires in COVID-19. Cohorts were assigned according to the clinical history that participants reported. Original analysis: Amplification of reference gene primers was used by the study to estimate nucleated cell counts. Sequencing used immunoSEQ multiplex PCR; TCRdb keeps in-frame clones, though not all of them. That table is the source of V, J and clone size, and D and trimming were worked out from the DNA. Here the sample spans some 130,000 clones, around nine tenths being singletons. The TCR comes from a woman between 45 and 60 years old who had recovered from COVID-19. Input material: PBMCs or T cells enriched from blood (not recorded which).

The CDR3 DNA sequence: TGCAGCGTTGAGCAGGGCGACACCTATGGCTACACCTTC. Amino acids: CSVEQGDTYGYTF. The rearrangement joins TRBV29-1 to TRBJ1-2; possibly TRBD1 for D (5 bases). The V and J ends lost 3 bases and 4 bases respectively, with 12 bases between them. The length of the CDR3 is 13 residues. Germline V gene sequence: CDR1 SQVTM, CDR2 ANQGSEA.